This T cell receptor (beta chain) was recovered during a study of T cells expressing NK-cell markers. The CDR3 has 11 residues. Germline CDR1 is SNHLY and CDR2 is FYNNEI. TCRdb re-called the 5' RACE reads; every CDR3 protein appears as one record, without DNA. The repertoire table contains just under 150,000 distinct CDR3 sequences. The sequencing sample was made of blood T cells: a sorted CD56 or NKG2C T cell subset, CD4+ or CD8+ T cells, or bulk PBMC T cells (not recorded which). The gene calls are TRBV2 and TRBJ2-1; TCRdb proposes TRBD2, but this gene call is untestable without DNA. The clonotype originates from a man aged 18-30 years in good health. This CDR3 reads CALSGGVEQFF.